This T cell receptor beta chain emerged from a study of blood T cell repertoires in COVID-19 (dated by TCRdb to 2020 to 2022). About the investigation overall: Samples covering the acute and convalescent phases of COVID-19 were provided by collaborators in the United States, Italy and Spain. The material from the prospective study consisted of cDNA or gDNA derived from T cells, B-cell-depleted T cells, or PBMCs. Deeply sampled blood TCRbeta repertoires from subjects exposed to, actively infected with, or recovered from COVID-19 were included in the dataset. A freely available public database, intended as a resource for researchers studying the immune response to SARS-CoV-2, is where the repertoires were released. The samples were drawn from two sources: the first 160 participants of the ongoing ImmuneRACE study, and 1,000 to 1,500 subjects contributed by 6 global collaborators. The sample metadata nearly always contained a de-identified subject ID, COVID-19 status, age in years and sex. Where available, HLA class I and class II types were obtained from metadata supplied by the sample provider rather than from assay-based typing.

Study-wide conclusions, independent of this receptor: The amount of clinical and demographic metadata varied by source and participant and was provided uncurated.

The immunoSEQ Assay, a bias-controlled multiplex PCR, was used to amplify TCRbeta CDR3 regions from genomic DNA. In the authors' own workflow: Nucleated cell counts per sample were estimated from amplification of reference gene primers within the assay. Sequence reads were collapsed and filtered to measure the absolute abundance of every unique TCRbeta CDR3 rearrangement. For each sample, productive Simpson clonality was calculated as the square root of Simpson's diversity index over productive rearrangements. TCRdb re-hosts the immuneACCESS table, in-frame sequences only. Its copies lack some clones; in the studies checked, an unresolved V gene accounts for under half of them, and the cause for the rest is not known. The V and J calls and clone size were taken over from that table, and D and trimming were inferred from the DNA. This sample holds about 78,000 clones; roughly 88% were observed only once. The ten largest clones add up to about 2.9% of the sample.

Each collaborating institution followed its own protocols to collect whole blood in K2EDTA tubes. For TCRbeta analysis, collaborator samples were shipped as frozen whole blood, as isolated PBMCs, or as DNA extracted from either sample type. Taken from cysteine to phenylalanine, the CDR3 has 17 residues. The sequence is cut down to CDR3 DNA, 51 bases in frame from base 1. V lost 0 bases and J lost 5 bases; the stretch between them is 19 bases long. In the germline V gene, CDR1 corresponds to MGHRA and CDR2 to YSYEKL. About this clone itself: Its antigen is not yet known. Per-base quality was not reported, and no clone a single base away is much larger than it.

The chain was built from TRBV4-1 and TRBJ1-1, with a weak D call of TRBD1 (6 bases match). The source is a man between 65 and 80 years old with active or convalescent COVID-19. Sequenced sample: peripheral blood. The CDR3 here reads CASSQDGVQGGSTEAFF. The DNA sequence reads TGCGCCAGCAGCCAAGACGGAGTACAGGGAGGGAGTACTGAAGCTTTCTTT.